These 2 T cell receptor beta chains share one sample of origin, sequenced in a study of T cells in Graves' hyperthyroidism and ophthalmopathy. Using RNA transcripts as the source, TCR beta CDR3 regions were amplified. During a first-round RT-PCR of the TCR CDR3, the HTBI primer set was used. One entry per CDR3 protein results from TCRdb running MiXCR on the multiplex PCR reads. This sample carries about 400,000 distinct CDR3 sequences, 11% to 15% of them seen once, and the ten largest clones take approximately 29%. Sequencing was carried out using blood. The receptor source for this set is a man aged 45-60 years with Graves' ophthalmopathy.

The table lists this clonotype with many counts. V gene TRBV7-3 combines with J gene TRBJ2-2, with 9 positions matching TRBD2. This CDR3 region has 16 residues. CDR1 SGHTA and CDR2 FQGTGA come from the germline V gene. J was trimmed by 6 bases and V by 1 base; bases with no gene match: 6. The CDR3 DNA reads TGTGCCAGCAGCTTAATTAGCGGGAGTAGTGCCGGGGAGCTGTTTTTT. Translating it yields CASSLISGSSAGELFF.

J is TRBJ2-2 and V is TRBV4-1; D not certain. V dropped 0 bases and J dropped 7 bases, with 12 bases sitting between them. Germline V CDR1 and CDR2: MGHRA, YSYEKL. The CDR3 spans 15 residues. The CDR3 DNA reads as TGCGCCAGCAGCCAAGATAGCAGCTGGGGCGGGGAGCTGTTTTTT. It is translated as CASSQDSSWGGELFF.